The T cell receptor (beta chain) under discussion was sequenced for a study of cytomegalovirus exposure and HLA in healthy donors. General study findings and limits: TCR beta sequences reportedly predicted most subjects' HLA-A and HLA-B alleles accurately. CMV serostatus was the only immune exposure information that was available.

The CDR3 spans 16 residues. Germline trimming cut 0 bases from V and 1 base from J; bases unmatched to any gene: 5. Germline V gene lookup returns CDR1 MNHEY and CDR2 SMNVEV (reference sequence). Comments on this clone: Its antigen is currently unknown.

With 60 Vbeta and 13 Jbeta primers, the PCR was carried out. Data came from immunoSEQ multiplex PCR; TCRdb stores just in-frame clones and leaves some out. This table holds roughly 100,000 clones, less than 10% found once. The specimen was PBMCs. J is TRBJ2-7 and V is TRBV27, with 8 bases aligning to TRBD1. The sequence was collected from a man aged 50 to 59 in good health and CMV-seropositive. The CDR3 loop reads CASSLSYNRGSYEQYF. Here the CDR3 DNA reads TGTGCCAGCAGTTTATCTTACAACAGGGGGTCCTACGAGCAGTACTTC.